This entry features one T cell receptor beta chain sequence. A much larger clonotype is one base distant, so this may be a read error. From germline, CDR1 is SGHDT and CDR2 YYEEEE. The CDR3 loop spans 14 amino acids. V was clipped by 5 bases and J by 5 bases; unmatched bases: 9. Previously described methods with listed TCR primers produced the bulk TCR libraries. TCRdb reanalysed the PCR reads using MiXCR and keeps one entry per CDR3 protein. The table shows under 800,000 distinct CDR3 sequences, with around 25% occurring only once. The data were taken from a study of molecular identifiers for immune sequencing clone quantification. The overall study: RNA from around 20,000 or 100,000 naive CD8 cells was split five ways in replicates, with four sequenced.

The clonotype comes from a human donor in good health. Some libraries in this study had Jurkat cell RNA spiked in. The sequenced sample consisted of naive CD8+ T cells from blood, with Jurkat cell RNA spiked in. Stated subset: FACS-sorted CD8+CD4-CCR7+CD45RA+ naive T cells. The rearrangement links TRBV5-6 to TRBJ2-5; 7 bases fit TRBD1. CDR3 loop: CASSPGQLHETQYF. The CDR3 region has the DNA TGTGCCAGCAGTCCGGGACAGCTACACGAGACCCAGTACTTC.